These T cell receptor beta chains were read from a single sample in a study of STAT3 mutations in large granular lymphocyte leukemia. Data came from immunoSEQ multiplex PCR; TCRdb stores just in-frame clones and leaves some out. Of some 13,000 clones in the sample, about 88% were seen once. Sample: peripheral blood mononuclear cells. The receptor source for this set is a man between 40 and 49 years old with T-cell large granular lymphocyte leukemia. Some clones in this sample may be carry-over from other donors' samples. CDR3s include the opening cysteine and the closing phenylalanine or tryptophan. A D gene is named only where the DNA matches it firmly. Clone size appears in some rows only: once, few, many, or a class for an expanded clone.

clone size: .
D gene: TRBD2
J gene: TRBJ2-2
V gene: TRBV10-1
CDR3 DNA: TGCGCCAGCCAGCGGGGGGAAACCGGGGAGCTGTTTTTT
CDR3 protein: CASQRGETGELFF

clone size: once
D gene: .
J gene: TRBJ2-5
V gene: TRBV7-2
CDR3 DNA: TGTGCCAGCAGCTTCGGGGTGGCACAAGAGACCCAGTACTTC
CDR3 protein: CASSFGVAQETQYF

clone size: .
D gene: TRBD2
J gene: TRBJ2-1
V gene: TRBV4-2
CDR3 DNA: TGTGCCAGCAGCCAACTTAGCGGGGTCGTAAATGAGCAGTTCTTC
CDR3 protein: CASSQLSGVVNEQFF

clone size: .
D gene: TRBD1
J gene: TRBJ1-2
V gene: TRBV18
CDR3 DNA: TGTGCCAGCTCACCGGGACAGGGGGTCCTGGGTGGCTACACCTTC
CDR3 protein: CASSPGQGVLGGYTF

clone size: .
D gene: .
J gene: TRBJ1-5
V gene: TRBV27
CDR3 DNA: TGTGCCAGCAGTTTATCGATGGGGCAGGGGAGGAATCAGCCCCAGCATTTT
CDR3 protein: CASSLSMGQGRNQPQHF

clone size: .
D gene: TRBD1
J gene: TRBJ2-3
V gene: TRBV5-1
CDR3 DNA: TGCGCCAGCAGCCGGACAGGGGATGCGGCAGATACGCAGTATTTT
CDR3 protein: CASSRTGDAADTQYF

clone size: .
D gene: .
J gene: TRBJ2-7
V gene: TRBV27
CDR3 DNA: TGTGCCAGCAGAGGGGGGGTGGCGCGAAGAGACGAGCAGTACTTC
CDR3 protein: CASRGGVARRDEQYF

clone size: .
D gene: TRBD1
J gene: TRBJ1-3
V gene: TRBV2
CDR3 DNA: TGTGCCAGCAACAGGGGAGATGCTGGAAACACCATATATTTT
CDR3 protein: CASNRGDAGNTIYF

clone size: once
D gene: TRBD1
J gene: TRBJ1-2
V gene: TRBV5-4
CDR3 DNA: TGTGCCAGCAGCTTGGCCTGGGGGACAGATGGTGGCTACACCTTC
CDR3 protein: CASSLAWGTDGGYTF

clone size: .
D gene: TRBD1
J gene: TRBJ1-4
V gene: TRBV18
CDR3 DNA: TGTGCCAGCTCACCACCCGGGACAGGGGGTGAAAAACTGTTTTTT
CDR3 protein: CASSPPGTGGEKLFF

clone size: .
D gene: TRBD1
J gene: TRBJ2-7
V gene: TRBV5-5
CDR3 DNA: TGTGCCAGCAGCGTGGGACAGGGGATCGCCTACGAGCAGTACTTC
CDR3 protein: CASSVGQGIAYEQYF

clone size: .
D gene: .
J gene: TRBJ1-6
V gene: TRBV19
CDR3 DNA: TGTGCCAGTAGATTTAACAGGGAAAGATCTTCACCCCTCCACTTT
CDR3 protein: CASRFNRERSSPLHF

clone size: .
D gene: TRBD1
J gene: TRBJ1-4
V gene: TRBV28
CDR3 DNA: TGTGCCAGCAGTTTTGGGCCCGGGACAGGAGAAAAACTGTTTTTT
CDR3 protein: CASSFGPGTGEKLFF

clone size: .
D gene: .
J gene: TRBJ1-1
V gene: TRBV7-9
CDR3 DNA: TGTGCCAGCAGCCGCACCTCTGAAGCTTTCTTT
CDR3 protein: CASSRTSEAFF

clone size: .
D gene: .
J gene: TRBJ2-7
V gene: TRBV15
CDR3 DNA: TGTGCCACCAGCAGAGATAGTGGAACAGCCTCCGGGACCTACGAGCAGTACTTC
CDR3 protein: CATSRDSGTASGTYEQYF

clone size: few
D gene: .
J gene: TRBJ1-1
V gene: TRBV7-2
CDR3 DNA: TGTGCCAGCAGCTTAGAAGGACCCGAAAACTACGGACCTGAAGCTTTCTTT
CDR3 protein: CASSLEGPENYGPEAFF

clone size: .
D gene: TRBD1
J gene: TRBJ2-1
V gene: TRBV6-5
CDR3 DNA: TGTGCCAGCAGTTCCGGACAGGGGTGGTTAGAGTTCTTC
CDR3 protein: CASSSGQGWLEFF

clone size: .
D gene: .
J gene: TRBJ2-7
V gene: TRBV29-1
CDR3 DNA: TGCAGCGTTCTTTCCCCCCGGTCCTACGAGCAGTACTTC
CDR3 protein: CSVLSPRSYEQYF

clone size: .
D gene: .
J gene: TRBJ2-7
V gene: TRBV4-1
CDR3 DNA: TGCGCCAGCAGTGAGGGGACTCTATCCTACGAGCAGTACTTC
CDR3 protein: CASSEGTLSYEQYF

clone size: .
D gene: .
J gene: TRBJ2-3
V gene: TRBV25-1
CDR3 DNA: TGTGCCAGCAGTGAATCAGGGTTTAGCACAGATACGCAGTATTTT
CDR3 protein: CASSESGFSTDTQYF

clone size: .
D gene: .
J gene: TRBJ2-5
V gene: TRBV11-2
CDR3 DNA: TGTGCCAGCAGCCATGGGGGGGACAGGTTGTGGGAGACCCAGTACTTC
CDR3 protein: CASSHGGDRLWETQYF

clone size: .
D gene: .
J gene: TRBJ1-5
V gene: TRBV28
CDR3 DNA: TGTGCCAGCACCCTCCACAGGGAAAACCTCAATCAGCCCCAGCATTTT
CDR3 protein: CASTLHRENLNQPQHF

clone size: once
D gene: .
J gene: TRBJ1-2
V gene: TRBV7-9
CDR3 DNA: TGTGCCAGCAGCTTGGACCTCAGCCCCCACGCCTTC
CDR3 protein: CASSLDLSPHAF

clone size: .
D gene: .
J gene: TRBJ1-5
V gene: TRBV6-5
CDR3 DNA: TGTGCCAGCAGTTACGCTAGGGTGGGTCAGCCCCAGCATTTT
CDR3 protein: CASSYARVGQPQHF

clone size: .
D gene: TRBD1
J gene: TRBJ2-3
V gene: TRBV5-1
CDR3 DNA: TGCGCCAGCAGCTTGGCCTGGACAGGGAGTTCAGATACGCAGTATTTT
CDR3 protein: CASSLAWTGSSDTQYF

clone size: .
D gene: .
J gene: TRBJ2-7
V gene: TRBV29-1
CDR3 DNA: TGCAGCGTTGAAGTGCGGGGGCGGCCGGGTTCCTACGAGCAGTACTTC
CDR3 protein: CSVEVRGRPGSYEQYF

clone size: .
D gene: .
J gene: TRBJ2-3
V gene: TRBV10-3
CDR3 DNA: TGTGCCATCAGTAGAGGGGGGTCGGATACAGATACGCAGTATTTT
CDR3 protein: CAISRGGSDTDTQYF

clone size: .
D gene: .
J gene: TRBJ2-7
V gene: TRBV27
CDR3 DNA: TGTGCCAGCAGTTTATCGGGCGGTCTCTACGAGCAGTACTTC
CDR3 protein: CASSLSGGLYEQYF

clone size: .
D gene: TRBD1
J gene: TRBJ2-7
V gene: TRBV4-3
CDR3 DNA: TGCGCCAGCAGCCATTACCCGGGACAGGGTAACGAGCAGTACTTC
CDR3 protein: CASSHYPGQGNEQYF

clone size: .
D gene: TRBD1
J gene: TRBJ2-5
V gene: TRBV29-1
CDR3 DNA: TGCAGCGGGGTACAGGGGGCCCAAGAGACCCAGTACTTC
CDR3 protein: CSGVQGAQETQYF

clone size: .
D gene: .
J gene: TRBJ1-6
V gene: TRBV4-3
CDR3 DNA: TGCGCCAGCAGCCAAGATACCGGGGTTTCACCCCTCCACTTT
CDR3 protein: CASSQDTGVSPLHF

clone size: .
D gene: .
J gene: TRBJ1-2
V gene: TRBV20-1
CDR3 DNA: TGCAGTGATAGTAGGGCGGGTGGCTACACCTTC
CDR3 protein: CSDSRAGGYTF

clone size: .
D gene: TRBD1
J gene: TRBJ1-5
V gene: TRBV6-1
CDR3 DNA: TGTGCCAGCAGTGGGGACAGGGTGTGGGATCAGCCCCAGCATTTT
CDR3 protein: CASSGDRVWDQPQHF